This TCR beta chain was profiled in a study of blood T cell repertoires in COVID-19. Clones were sequenced by immunoSEQ multiplex PCR, and TCRdb holds only the in-frame ones, with some missing. The sample holds approximately 140,000 clones, just over 85% seen once. Trimming pared 0 bases from V and 4 bases from J, leaving 10 bases between. This CDR3 has 16 residues. Germline loops: CDR1 KGHSH, CDR2 LQKENI. This clonotype was sampled from an older woman with acute or convalescent COVID-19. The V call is TRBV18, the J call TRBJ2-6; TRBD1 might be the D (6 bases). Sequenced sample: peripheral blood. The CDR3 loop reads CASSPPYRVGANVLTF. As DNA, the CDR3 is TGTGCCAGCTCACCACCCTACAGGGTCGGGGCCAACGTCCTGACTTTC.